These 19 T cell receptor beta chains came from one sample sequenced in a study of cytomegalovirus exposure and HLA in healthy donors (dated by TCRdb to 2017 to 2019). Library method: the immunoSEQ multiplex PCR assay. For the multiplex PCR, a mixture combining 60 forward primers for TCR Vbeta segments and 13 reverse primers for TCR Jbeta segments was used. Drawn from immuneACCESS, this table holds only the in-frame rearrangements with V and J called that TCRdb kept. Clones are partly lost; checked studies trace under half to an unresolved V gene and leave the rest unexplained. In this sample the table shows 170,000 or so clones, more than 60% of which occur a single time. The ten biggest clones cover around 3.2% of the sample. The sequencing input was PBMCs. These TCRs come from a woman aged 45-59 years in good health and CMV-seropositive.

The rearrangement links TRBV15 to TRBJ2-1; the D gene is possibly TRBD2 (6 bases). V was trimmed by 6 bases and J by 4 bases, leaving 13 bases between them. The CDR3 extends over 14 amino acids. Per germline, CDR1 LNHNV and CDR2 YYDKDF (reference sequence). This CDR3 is CATRGTLGYNEQFF. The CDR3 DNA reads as TGTGCCACCAGGGGGACTCTAGGGTACAATGAGCAGTTCTTC.

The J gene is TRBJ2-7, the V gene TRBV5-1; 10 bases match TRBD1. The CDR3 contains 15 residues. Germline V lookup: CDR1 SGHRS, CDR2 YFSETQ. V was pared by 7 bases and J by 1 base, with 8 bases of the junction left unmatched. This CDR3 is CASRTGTGDSYEQYF. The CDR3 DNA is TGCGCCAGCCGAACCGGGACAGGGGATTCCTACGAGCAGTACTTC.

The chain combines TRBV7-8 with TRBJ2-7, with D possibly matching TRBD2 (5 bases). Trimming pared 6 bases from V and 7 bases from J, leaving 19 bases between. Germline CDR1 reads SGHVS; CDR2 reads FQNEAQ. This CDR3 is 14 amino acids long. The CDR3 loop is CASSRTPTIREQYF. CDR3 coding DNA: TGTGCCAGCAGTCGGACTCCGACGATTCGAGAGCAGTACTTC.

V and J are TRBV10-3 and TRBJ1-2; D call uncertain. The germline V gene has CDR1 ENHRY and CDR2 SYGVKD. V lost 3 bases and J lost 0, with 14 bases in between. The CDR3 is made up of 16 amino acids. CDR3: CAISDWRPTANYGYTF. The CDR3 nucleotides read TGTGCCATCAGTGATTGGCGGCCTACCGCTAACTATGGCTACACCTTC.

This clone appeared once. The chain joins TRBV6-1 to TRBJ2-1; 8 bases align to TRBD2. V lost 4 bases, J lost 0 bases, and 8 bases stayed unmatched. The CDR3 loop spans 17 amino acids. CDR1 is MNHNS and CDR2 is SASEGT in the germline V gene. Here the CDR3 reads CASSGTSGGSSYNEQFF. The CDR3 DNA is TGTGCCAGCAGTGGCACAAGCGGGGGCAGCTCCTACAATGAGCAGTTCTTC.

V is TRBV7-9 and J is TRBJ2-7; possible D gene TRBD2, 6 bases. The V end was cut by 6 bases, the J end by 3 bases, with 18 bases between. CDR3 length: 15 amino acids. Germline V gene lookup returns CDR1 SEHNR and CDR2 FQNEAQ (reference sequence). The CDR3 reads CASSRTGTGVYEQYF. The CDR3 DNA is TGTGCCAGCAGTCGAACCGGGACGGGAGTCTACGAGCAGTACTTC.

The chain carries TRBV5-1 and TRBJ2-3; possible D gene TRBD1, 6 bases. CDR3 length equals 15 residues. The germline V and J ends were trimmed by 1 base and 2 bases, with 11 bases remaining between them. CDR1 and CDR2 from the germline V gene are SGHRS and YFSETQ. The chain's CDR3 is CASSLRGTSTDTQYF. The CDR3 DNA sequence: TGCGCCAGCAGCTTGAGGGGGACCTCCACAGATACGCAGTATTTT.

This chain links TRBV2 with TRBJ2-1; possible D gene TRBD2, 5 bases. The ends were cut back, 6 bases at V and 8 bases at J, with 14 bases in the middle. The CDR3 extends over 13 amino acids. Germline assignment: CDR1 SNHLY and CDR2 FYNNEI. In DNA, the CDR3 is TGTGCCAGCAGCAACGGGATAGAGGATGAGCAGTTCTTC. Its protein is CASSNGIEDEQFF.

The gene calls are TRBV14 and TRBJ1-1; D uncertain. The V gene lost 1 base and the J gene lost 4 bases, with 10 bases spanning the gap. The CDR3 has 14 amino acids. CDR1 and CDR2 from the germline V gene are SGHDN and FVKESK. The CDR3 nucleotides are TGTGCCAGCAGCCAAGGAGGCCGGGGCACTGAAGCTTTCTTT. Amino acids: CASSQGGRGTEAFF.

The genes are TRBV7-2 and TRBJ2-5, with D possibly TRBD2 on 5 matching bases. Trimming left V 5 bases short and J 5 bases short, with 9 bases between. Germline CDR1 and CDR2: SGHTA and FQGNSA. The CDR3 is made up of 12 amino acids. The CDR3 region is CASSPRGETQYF. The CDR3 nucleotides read TGTGCCAGCAGCCCTCGCGGGGAGACCCAGTACTTC.

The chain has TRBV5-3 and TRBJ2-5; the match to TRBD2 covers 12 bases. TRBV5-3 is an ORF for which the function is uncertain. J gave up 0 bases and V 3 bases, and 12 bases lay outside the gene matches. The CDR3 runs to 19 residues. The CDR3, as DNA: TGTGCCAGAAGCTGGGGGACTAGCGGGTCCCTCCGGTACCAAGAGACCCAGTACTTC. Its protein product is CARSWGTSGSLRYQETQYF.

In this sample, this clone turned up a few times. The CDR3 coding sequence is TGTGCCAGCAGCGGGCCGGGACAGGGATTAGATACGCAGTATTTT. Translated, it gives CASSGPGQGLDTQYF. The chain employs TRBV2 and TRBJ2-3; 9 positions match TRBD1. The germline CDR1 and CDR2 sequences are SNHLY and FYNNEI. J was trimmed by 5 bases and V by 6 bases; bases with no gene match: 9. There are 15 residues in the CDR3.

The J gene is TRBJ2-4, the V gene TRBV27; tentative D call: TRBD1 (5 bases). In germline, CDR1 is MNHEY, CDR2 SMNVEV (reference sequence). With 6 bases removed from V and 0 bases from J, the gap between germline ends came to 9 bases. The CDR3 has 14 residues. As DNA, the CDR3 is TGTGCCAGCAGACCCCAGGGAGCCAAAAACATTCAGTACTTC. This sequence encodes CASRPQGAKNIQYF.

CDR3 in amino acids: CASSDLGEGAEAFF. The CDR3 region has the DNA TGTGCCAGCAGTGATCTGGGTGAGGGCGCCGAAGCTTTCTTT. The chain links TRBV25-1 to TRBJ1-1, with D unresolved. From germline, CDR1 is MGHDK and CDR2 SYGVNS. V was shortened by 3 bases and J by 8 bases, with 16 bases between the two germline ends. CDR3 length: 14 amino acids.

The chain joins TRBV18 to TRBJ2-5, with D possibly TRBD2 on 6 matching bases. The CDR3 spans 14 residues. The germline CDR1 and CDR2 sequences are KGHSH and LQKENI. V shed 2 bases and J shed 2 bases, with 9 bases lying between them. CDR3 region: CASSPASEQETQYF. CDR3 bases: TGTGCCAGCTCACCAGCTAGCGAACAAGAGACCCAGTACTTC.

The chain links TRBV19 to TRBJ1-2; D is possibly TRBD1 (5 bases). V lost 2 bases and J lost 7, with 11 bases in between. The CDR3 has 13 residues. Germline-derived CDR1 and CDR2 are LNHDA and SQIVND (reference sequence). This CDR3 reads CASSIQGLAGYTF. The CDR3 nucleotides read TGTGCCAGTAGTATACAGGGACTGGCTGGCTACACCTTC. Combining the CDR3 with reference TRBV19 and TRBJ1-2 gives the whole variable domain DGGITQSPKYLFRKEGQNVTLSCEQNLNHDAMYWYRQDPGQGLRLIYYSQIVNDFQKGDIAEGYSVSREKKESFPLTVTSAQKNPTAFYLCASSIQGLAGYTFGSGTRLTVV.

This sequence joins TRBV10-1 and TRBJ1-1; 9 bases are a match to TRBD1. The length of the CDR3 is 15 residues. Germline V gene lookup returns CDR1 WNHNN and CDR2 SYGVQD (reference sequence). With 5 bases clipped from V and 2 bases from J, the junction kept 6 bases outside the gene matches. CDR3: CASSKTGQGNTEAFF. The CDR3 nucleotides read TGCGCCAGCAGTAAGACGGGACAGGGAAACACTGAAGCTTTCTTT.

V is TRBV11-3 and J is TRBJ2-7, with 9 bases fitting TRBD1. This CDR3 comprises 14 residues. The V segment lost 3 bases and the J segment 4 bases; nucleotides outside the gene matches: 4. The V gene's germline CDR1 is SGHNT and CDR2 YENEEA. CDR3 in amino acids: CASSFRTGVYEQYF. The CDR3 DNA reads TGTGCCAGCAGCTTTCGGACAGGGGTGTACGAGCAGTACTTC.

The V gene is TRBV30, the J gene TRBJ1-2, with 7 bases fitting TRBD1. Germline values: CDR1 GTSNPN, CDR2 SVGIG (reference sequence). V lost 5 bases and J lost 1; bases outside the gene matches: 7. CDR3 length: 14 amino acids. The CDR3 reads CAWHGQAYNYGYTF. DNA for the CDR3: TGTGCCTGGCATGGACAGGCTTATAACTATGGCTACACCTTC.